A selection of T cell receptor beta chains follows, all from one sample in a study of cytomegalovirus exposure and HLA in healthy donors. The table came from immunoSEQ multiplex PCR; TCRdb's copy has only in-frame clones and leaves some out. The table lists approximately 200,000 clones. The material sequenced was PBMCs. The receptors stem from a boy younger than 18 in good health and CMV-seronegative. Each CDR3 is given with its conserved first and last residue. D genes are given only for firm matches.

.	18	TRBV2	TRBJ1-1	CASSTRPPDGGLGTEAFF	TGTGCCAGCAGTACCCGACCTCCTGACGGAGGGTTGGGCACTGAGGCTTTCTTT
.	12	TRBV27	TRBJ2-5	CASSLSEETQYF	TGTGCCAGCAGTTTATCGGAGGAGACCCAGTACTTC
TRBD2	15	TRBV6-5	TRBJ2-3	CASSSPERGGRTQYF	TGTGCCAGCAGCTCCCCAGAGCGGGGGGGCCGTACGCAGTATTTT
TRBD1	14	TRBV30	TRBJ2-2	CAWRGQLVAGELFF	TGTGCCTGGAGGGGACAGTTGGTGGCCGGGGAGCTGTTTTTT
.	15	TRBV7-9	TRBJ2-7	CASSLALGQTYEQYF	TGTGCCAGCAGCTTAGCCCTAGGACAGACATACGAGCAGTACTTC
.	14	TRBV7-2	TRBJ2-1	CASSFSGAYNEQFF	TGTGCCAGCAGCTTCTCCGGGGCCTACAATGAGCAGTTCTTC
TRBD1	15	TRBV2	TRBJ1-2	CASNDLGTGPYGYTF	TGTGCCAGCAATGATCTGGGGACAGGCCCCTATGGCTACACCTTC
TRBD1	16	TRBV28	TRBJ1-1	CASSSPGTGDHTEAFF	TGTGCCAGCAGTTCACCCGGGACAGGGGATCACACTGAAGCTTTCTTT
TRBD1	16	TRBV9	TRBJ2-7	CASSVAFGQGADEQYF	TGTGCCAGCAGCGTAGCATTCGGACAGGGGGCCGACGAGCAGTACTTC
.	15	TRBV5-5	TRBJ1-5	CASSLSSQGPQPQHF	TGTGCCAGCAGCTTGTCTTCGCAGGGCCCTCAGCCCCAGCATTTT